Described below is a single T cell receptor (beta chain) sequence and its context. The sample comes from a study of technical replicates of blood from a few donors. The CDR3 spans 13 residues. Trimming removed 1 base at V and 8 bases at J, with 10 bases between. Germline CDR1 is SGHTA and CDR2 is FQGNSA. TCRdb's copy holds only in-frame clones and misses some; the assay was immunoSEQ multiplex PCR. The sample consists of about 79,000 clones, more than 90% of them appearing once. The sample comprised T cells isolated from PBMCs. The origin of this receptor is a human donor in good health. Some clones in this sample may be carry-over from other donors' samples. The V gene is TRBV7-2, the J gene TRBJ2-3, with a tentative D call TRBD2 (5 bases). The CDR3 bases are TGTGCCAGCAGCTTAGACCGGGCGGGTACGCAGTATTTT. Residues: CASSLDRAGTQYF.